Presented here are 17 T cell receptor beta chains from one specimen sequenced in a study of Ad26.COV2.S vaccination and SARS-CoV-2 variants (dated by TCRdb to about 2021). The sample's treatment or condition, from its label and the paper: about 20 received Ad26.COV2.S at low or high dose, single or two shots; 5 received placebo; per-sample allocation not given. Repertoires of vaccine and placebo recipients were sequenced from samples collected on day 63 after the first injection. Libraries were built with the immunoSEQ multiplex PCR assay. TCRdb obtained this table from immuneACCESS and retained in-frame rearrangements with V and J assigned. These tables miss some clones; where compared with another copy, unresolved V genes account for less than half of the shortfall, and the remainder is unexplained. For this sample there are about 500,000 clones; 80% to 90% appear just once. Over 1.5% of the sample is in the top ten clones.

Material: peripheral blood, obtained in a trial of Ad26.COV2.S vaccine versus placebo. The source of these receptors is a person between 18 and 60 years old who received the Ad26.COV2.S COVID-19 vaccine or a placebo.

The rearrangement uses TRBV28 and TRBJ1-2, with D hard to call. Trimming left V 2 bases short and J 8 bases short, with 15 bases between. The CDR3 consists of 14 residues. The V gene's germline CDR1 is MDHEN and CDR2 SYDVKM. CDR3 coding DNA: TGTGCCAGCAGTTTAGAACGACCGAAGGCGGGCTACACCTTC. This gives the protein CASSLERPKAGYTF.

In this sample, this clone turned up once. The genes are TRBV19 and TRBJ2-5; 12 bases are shared with TRBD1. The CDR3 spans 16 residues. After removal of 5 bases from V and 3 bases from J, the junction contained 7 bases not matched to a gene. The germline V gene has CDR1 LNHDA and CDR2 SQIVND (reference sequence). The CDR3 protein is CASSSGTGGTEETQYF. Written as DNA, the CDR3 is TGTGCCAGTAGTTCCGGGACAGGGGGCACGGAAGAGACCCAGTACTTC.

The chain carries TRBV29-1 and TRBJ1-2, with D maybe TRBD1 (6 bases). CDR1 and CDR2 from the germline V gene are SQVTM and ANQGSEA. Deletions cut 7 bases from V and 7 bases from J, with 19 bases between. The CDR3 sequence is 13 residues long. CDR3: CSAKLQGPLGYTF. The CDR3 DNA follows: TGCAGCGCCAAATTACAGGGTCCCCTTGGCTACACCTTC.

The chain is built from TRBV4-3 and TRBJ1-4; D ambiguous. The CDR3 is made up of 16 amino acids. V was cut by 2 bases and J by 7 bases, with 17 bases left in between. The germline V gene encodes CDR1 LGHNA and CDR2 YSLEER. The CDR3 DNA reads TGCGCCAGCAGCCAACGCCCTTATTATTTTGGTGAAAAACTGTTTTTT. Residues: CASSQRPYYFGEKLFF.

The DNA of the CDR3 is TGTGCCAGCAGCTTAGTTAGCGGGAGTGCATACGAGCAGTACTTC. Translation: CASSLVSGSAYEQYF. The V and J genes are TRBV7-9 and TRBJ2-7; 9 nucleotides line up with TRBD2. The CDR3 covers 15 residues. Looked up from germline, CDR1 is SEHNR and CDR2 is FQNEAQ (reference sequence). V was clipped by 1 base and J by 4 bases; unmatched bases: 5.

The chain joins TRBV29-1 to TRBJ1-2; D remains unclear. The CDR3 is made up of 13 amino acids. Germline V gene lookup returns CDR1 SQVTM and CDR2 ANQGSEA. The ends were cut back, 4 bases at V and 1 base at J, with 10 bases in the middle. The CDR3 DNA reads TGCAGCGTTGGGGCAGAGCATAACTATGGCTACACCTTC. Encoded protein: CSVGAEHNYGYTF.

This chain links TRBV7-3 with TRBJ2-3; 7 nucleotides agree with TRBD2. The CDR3 loop spans 15 amino acids. Germline CDR1 and CDR2: SGHTA and FQGTGA. V was pared by 5 bases and J by 0 bases, with 5 bases of the junction left unmatched. Here the CDR3 DNA reads TGTGCCAGCAGCATAAGCGGGACTAGCACAGATACGCAGTATTTT. It encodes CASSISGTSTDTQYF.

V usage is TRBV19 and J usage is TRBJ2-1; D is possibly TRBD1 (6 bases). V was pared by 2 bases and J by 0 bases, with 14 bases between. CDR1 and CDR2 (germline): LNHDA, SQIVND (reference sequence). This CDR3 region has 17 residues. The CDR3 region has the DNA TGTGCCAGTAGTATATTTTCAGGGGTGGGCTCCTACAATGAGCAGTTCTTC. Translation: CASSIFSGVGSYNEQFF.

This clone was observed a single time. The V and J genes are TRBV14 and TRBJ1-4, with D possibly matching TRBD1 (6 bases). CDR3 length: 12 residues. Per germline, CDR1 SGHDN and CDR2 FVKESK. Here the CDR3 DNA reads TGTGGAGGGGGGGGCCGCGGTGAAAAACTGTTTTTT. It is translated as CGGGGRGEKLFF.

The chain joins TRBV6-5 to TRBJ2-7; no definite D call. Trimming cost V 10 bases and J 4 bases, with 17 bases left between them. CDR1 is MNHEY, CDR2 SVGAGI, per germline. The CDR3 runs 13 residues. The CDR3 is CATVLMSPYEQYF. In nucleotides, the CDR3 is TGTGCCACAGTATTGATGAGTCCTTACGAGCAGTACTTC.

The chain employs TRBV15 and TRBJ1-1; D ambiguous. V was shortened by 3 bases and J by 1 base, with 0 bases between the two germline ends. Per germline, CDR1 LNHNV and CDR2 YYDKDF (reference sequence). The CDR3 extends over 11 amino acids. CDR3 amino acids: CATSRNTEAFF. For the CDR3, the DNA is TGTGCCACCAGCAGGAACACTGAAGCTTTCTTT.

V and J are TRBV2 and TRBJ1-6, with 10 bases matching TRBD1. In germline, CDR1 is SNHLY, CDR2 FYNNEI. With 6 bases clipped from V and 10 bases from J, the junction kept 6 bases outside the gene matches. This CDR3 is 14 amino acids long. CDR3 residues: CASSPRTGGSPLHF. The CDR3 bases are TGTGCCAGCAGCCCCCGGACAGGGGGATCACCCCTCCACTTT.

V and J are TRBV4-1 and TRBJ1-1; no clear D. This CDR3 has 14 residues. Germline assignment: CDR1 MGHRA and CDR2 YSYEKL. The V and J ends lost 0 bases and 4 bases respectively, with 9 bases between them. CDR3 protein: CASSQDVRITEAFF. The CDR3 DNA is TGCGCCAGCAGCCAAGATGTAAGGATCACTGAAGCTTTCTTT.

J is TRBJ1-1 and V is TRBV9; possibly TRBD1 for D (6 bases). This CDR3 is 15 amino acids long. Per the germline V gene, CDR1 is SGDLS and CDR2 is YYNGEE. Trimming shortened V by 0 bases and J by 4 bases, and 13 bases separated the two germline ends. The CDR3 bases are TGTGCCAGCAGCGTAGATTTGAGGGGGGGCACTGAAGCTTTCTTT. Encoded protein: CASSVDLRGGTEAFF.

J is TRBJ1-1 and V is TRBV2; D ambiguous. The CDR3 runs to 13 residues. V lost 9 bases and J 1 base, leaving 12 bases between the germline ends. Germline CDR1 and CDR2: SNHLY and FYNNEI. The CDR3 loop reads CASVGNTNTEAFF. The CDR3 DNA sequence: TGTGCCAGTGTTGGGAATACGAACACTGAAGCTTTCTTT.

The chain uses TRBV27 and TRBJ1-5, with D unresolved. The CDR3 has 14 amino acids. Trimming pared 3 bases from V and 1 base from J, leaving 7 bases between. Germline loops: CDR1 MNHEY, CDR2 SMNVEV (reference sequence). For the CDR3, the DNA is TGTGCCAGCAGTTTCCGGGAAAGCAATCAGCCCCAGCATTTT. This encodes CASSFRESNQPQHF.

The rearrangement joins TRBV7-2 to TRBJ1-1; 7 nucleotides match TRBD1. V lost 6 bases to trimming and J lost 1 base; unmatched junction nucleotides: 2. Germline V gene data show CDR1 as SGHTA and CDR2 as FQGNSA. The CDR3 has 13 amino acids. CDR3 sequence reads: CASRTGQNTEAFF. CDR3 bases: TGTGCCAGCAGGACAGGGCAGAACACTGAAGCTTTCTTT.